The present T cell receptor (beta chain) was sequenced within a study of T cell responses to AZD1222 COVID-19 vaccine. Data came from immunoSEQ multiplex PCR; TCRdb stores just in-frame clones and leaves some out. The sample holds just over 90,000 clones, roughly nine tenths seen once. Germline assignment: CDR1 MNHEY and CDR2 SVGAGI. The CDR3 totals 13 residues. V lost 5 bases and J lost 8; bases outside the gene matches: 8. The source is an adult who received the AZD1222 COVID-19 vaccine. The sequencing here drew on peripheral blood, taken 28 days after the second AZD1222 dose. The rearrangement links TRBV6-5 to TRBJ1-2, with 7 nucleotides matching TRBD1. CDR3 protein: CASSTRDRPGYTF. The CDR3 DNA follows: TGTGCCAGCAGTACCCGGGACAGACCAGGCTACACCTTC.